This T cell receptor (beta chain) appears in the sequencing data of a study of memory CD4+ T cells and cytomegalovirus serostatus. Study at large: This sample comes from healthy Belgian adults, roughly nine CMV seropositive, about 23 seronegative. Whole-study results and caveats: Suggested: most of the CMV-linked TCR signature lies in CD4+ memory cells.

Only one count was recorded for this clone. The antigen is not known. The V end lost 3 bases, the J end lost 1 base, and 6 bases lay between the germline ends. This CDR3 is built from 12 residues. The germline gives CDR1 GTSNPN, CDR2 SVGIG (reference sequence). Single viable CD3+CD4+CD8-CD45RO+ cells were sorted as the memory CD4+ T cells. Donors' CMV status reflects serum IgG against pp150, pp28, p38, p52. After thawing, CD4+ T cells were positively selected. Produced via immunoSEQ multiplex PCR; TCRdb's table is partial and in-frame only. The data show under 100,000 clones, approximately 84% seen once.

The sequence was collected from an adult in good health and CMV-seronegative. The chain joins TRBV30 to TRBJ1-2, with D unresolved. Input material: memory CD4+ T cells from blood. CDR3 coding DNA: TGTGCCTGGAGCTGGGGTAACTATGGCTACACCTTC. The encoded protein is CAWSWGNYGYTF.